These T cell receptor beta chains were read from a single sample in a study of shared clonotypes between healthy human individuals. Sequenced by immunoSEQ multiplex PCR; TCRdb stores in-frame clones only, minus some. This table has fewer than 550,000 clones, roughly 79% appearing once. Sequences were obtained from PBMCs. These receptors all stem from a woman between 40 and 55 years old in good health. Some clones in this sample may be carry-over from other donors' samples. The conserved cysteine and the conserved F or W are not part of the CDR3 here. The order of the fields is V gene, CDR3 protein.

v_gene: TRBV5-8; CDR3aa: ASSSWGGYQPQH
v_gene: TRBV11-2; CDR3aa: ASSFSQMRQADVLYEQY
v_gene: TRBV5-1; CDR3aa: ASSAGGSWEETQY
v_gene: TRBV29-1; CDR3aa: SLGLAGHYNEQF
v_gene: TRBV4-2; CDR3aa: ASSQTLAGGYEQY
v_gene: TRBV28; CDR3aa: ASSSGTSGRAGDGELF
v_gene: TRBV28; CDR3aa: ASNHGTDNTEAF
v_gene: TRBV9; CDR3aa: ASSVGVSVGETQY
v_gene: TRBV19; CDR3aa: ASSIQIASTDTQY
v_gene: TRBV11-3; CDR3aa: ASSSRGGKQY
v_gene: TRBV5-1; CDR3aa: ASSLEAFPYEQY
v_gene: TRBV6-5; CDR3aa: ASSSHAAEKLF
v_gene: TRBV5-1; CDR3aa: ASSLRGQPSGANVLT
v_gene: TRBV4-3; CDR3aa: ASSQDSGRTPLEQY
v_gene: TRBV5-4; CDR3aa: ASSRRTPNTEAF
v_gene: TRBV28; CDR3aa: ASSLRGQVATGELF
v_gene: TRBV6-1; CDR3aa: ASSEAFVAGRGTDTQY
v_gene: TRBV19; CDR3aa: ASSTAGWYGYT